This T cell receptor (beta chain) was sequenced for a study of T cells in Graves' hyperthyroidism and ophthalmopathy. This clonotype was seen at least ten times. This CDR3 is 13 amino acids long. Trimming removed 4 bases at V and 4 bases at J, with 11 bases between. Looked up from germline, CDR1 is SGHDT and CDR2 is YYEEEE. The investigators amplified TCR beta CDR3 regions from RNA transcripts. During a first-round RT-PCR of the TCR CDR3, the HTBI primer set was used. Each CDR3 protein is one row after TCRdb ran MiXCR on the multiplex PCR reads. The table shows roughly 290,000 distinct CDR3 sequences, with roughly an eighth occurring only once.

This receptor was identified in a woman between 40 and 55 years old with Graves' hyperthyroidism. The sequenced material came from blood. The chain combines TRBV5-6 with TRBJ1-1; D not resolved. For the CDR3, the DNA is TGTGCCAGCAGCGTTAATATGGCCACTGAAGCTTTCTTT. The encoded protein is CASSVNMATEAFF. Using reference TRBV5-6 and TRBJ1-1 for the parts outside the CDR3, the full variable domain is DAGVTQSPTHLIKTRGQQVTLRCSPKSGHDTVSWYQQALGQGPQFIFQYYEEEERQRGNFPDRFSGHQFPNYSSELNVNALLLGDSALYLCASSVNMATEAFFGQGTRLTVV.